Below are 15 T cell receptor beta chains sequenced from a single sample in a study of shared clonotypes between healthy human individuals. The method was immunoSEQ multiplex PCR; TCRdb's version includes in-frame clones alone and lacks a portion of them. The sample has 2 million to 2.5 million clones; less than 95% are singletons. Specimen: naive CD4+ T cells from PBMCs. Sample subset: CD45RA+ positively selected. These receptors originate from a man between 18 and 29 years old in good health. Some clones in this sample may be carry-over from other donors' samples.

The chain uses TRBV27 and TRBJ2-1; no clear D. The CDR3 runs to 14 residues. Germline V gene data show CDR1 as MNHEY and CDR2 as SMNVEV (reference sequence). Between the trimmed V and J ends, which lost 3 bases and 6 bases, there was a span of 12 bases. This CDR3 is CASSLSSVGNEQFF. The DNA for the CDR3 is TGTGCCAGCAGTTTGTCCAGCGTGGGCAATGAGCAGTTCTTC.

The rearrangement joins TRBV6-5 to TRBJ1-1, with D tentatively TRBD1 (5 bases). CDR1 MNHEY and CDR2 SVGAGI come from the germline V gene. Trimming removed 2 bases at V and 7 bases at J, with 14 bases between. The CDR3 covers 14 residues. CDR3 nucleotides: TGTGCCAGCAGTTACGGGGGAGGCTCTGTTGAAGCTTTCTTT. Protein product: CASSYGGGSVEAFF.

The rearrangement links TRBV19 to TRBJ2-7; D is unclear. Germline values: CDR1 LNHDA, CDR2 SQIVND (reference sequence). Trimming took off 4 bases at V and 0 bases at J, with 13 bases between the two ends. CDR3 size: 15 residues. DNA for the CDR3: TGTGCCAGTAGTAAGTTGGGCAGCAGCTCCTACGAGCAGTACTTC. This codes for CASSKLGSSSYEQYF. The full variable domain, its missing parts supplied by reference TRBV19 and TRBJ2-7, is DGGITQSPKYLFRKEGQNVTLSCEQNLNHDAMYWYRQDPGQGLRLIYYSQIVNDFQKGDIAEGYSVSREKKESFPLTVTSAQKNPTAFYLCASSKLGSSSYEQYFGPGTRLTVT.

The rearrangement links TRBV19 to TRBJ2-7; possible D gene TRBD1, 6 bases. CDR1 and CDR2 (germline): LNHDA, SQIVND (reference sequence). The V and J ends lost 2 bases and 0 bases respectively, with 8 bases between them. The CDR3 runs to 14 residues. This chain's CDR3 is CASSITGSSYEQYF. DNA for the CDR3: TGTGCCAGTAGTATAACAGGGAGCTCCTACGAGCAGTACTTC.

The chain recombines TRBV29-1 with TRBJ2-2, with 9 positions matching TRBD1. CDR1 and CDR2 from the germline V gene are SQVTM and ANQGSEA. With V trimmed by 7 bases and J by 3 bases, 6 bases remained unmatched. The CDR3 has 14 amino acids. Here the CDR3 reads CSASQGAYTGELFF. The CDR3 DNA follows: TGCAGCGCCTCACAGGGGGCTTACACCGGGGAGCTGTTTTTT.

In this sample, this clone turned up once. This chain uses TRBV5-1 with TRBJ2-7; D may correspond to TRBD1 or TRBD2 (5 bases each). The V end lost 5 bases, the J end lost 2 bases, and 17 bases lay between the germline ends. CDR1 is SGHRS and CDR2 is YFSETQ in the germline V gene. The CDR3 runs 15 residues. CDR3 region: CASRFAVGAAYEQYF. The DNA of the CDR3 is TGCGCCAGCAGATTCGCCGTCGGGGCAGCCTACGAGCAGTACTTC.

The chain employs TRBV28 and TRBJ2-7; 9 bases fit TRBD2. V gave up 8 bases and J gave up 5 bases; unmatched junction bases: 10. The V gene's germline CDR1 is MDHEN and CDR2 SYDVKM. This CDR3 spans 14 amino acids. The CDR3 loop reads CASGPAGGLDEQYF. Here the CDR3 DNA reads TGTGCCAGCGGCCCCGCGGGGGGGCTGGACGAGCAGTACTTC.

V gene TRBV10-2 combines with J gene TRBJ2-7; D is perhaps TRBD2 (5 bases). V lost 6 bases, J lost 3 bases, and 12 bases lay in between. Germline CDR1 reads WSHSY; CDR2 reads SAAADI. CDR3 size: 13 residues. The CDR3 DNA follows: TGCGCCAGCAGCCCGGGGTTAGGCTACGAGCAGTACTTC. The encoded protein is CASSPGLGYEQYF.

The chain combines TRBV30 with TRBJ2-1, with a weak D call TRBD2 (6 bases). CDR3 length: 12 residues. Germline lookup yields CDR1 GTSNPN and CDR2 SVGIG (reference sequence). V shed 0 bases and J shed 9 bases, with 9 bases lying between them. The CDR3 reads CAWSVGRGEQFF. CDR3 nucleotides: TGTGCCTGGAGTGTAGGGCGGGGTGAGCAGTTCTTC.

The chain recombines TRBV9 with TRBJ1-4; 7 bases map to TRBD1. In germline, CDR1 is SGDLS, CDR2 YYNGEE. The ends lost 3 bases at V and 0 bases at J; junction bases unmatched: 8. This CDR3 is 17 amino acids long. As DNA, the CDR3 is TGTGCCAGCAGCGCTTCAGGGGGTAGGGCAACTAATGAAAAACTGTTTTTT. This translates into CASSASGGRATNEKLFF.

A word on this clone: Distinct nucleotide sequences in the sample also encode this CDR3. The rearrangement uses TRBV7-9 and TRBJ2-7; 7 nucleotides agree with TRBD1. The CDR3 contains 13 residues. CDR1 SEHNR and CDR2 FQNEAQ come from the germline V gene (reference sequence). V lost 2 bases, J lost 3 bases, and 1 base stayed unmatched. CDR3 nucleotides: TGTGCCAGCAGCTTAAGACAGGGCTACGAGCAGTACTTC. The encoded protein is CASSLRQGYEQYF.

The chain uses TRBV10-2 and TRBJ2-5; D is possibly TRBD1 (5 bases). The germline V gene has CDR1 WSHSY and CDR2 SAAADI. This CDR3 is 14 amino acids long. Trimming took 5 bases from V and 2 from J, leaving 12 bases between them. The chain's CDR3 is CASSYQGGQETQYF. The CDR3 bases are TGCGCCAGCAGTTACCAGGGTGGACAAGAGACCCAGTACTTC.

DNA of the CDR3: TGTGCCAGCAGCTCAGTTAGCGGGGAAAAACTGTTTTTT. This encodes CASSSVSGEKLFF. The rearrangement uses TRBV7-2 and TRBJ1-4; D not resolved. Trimming shortened V by 4 bases and J by 8 bases, and 11 bases separated the two germline ends. The germline gives CDR1 SGHTA, CDR2 FQGNSA. The CDR3 sequence is 13 residues long.

The rearrangement uses TRBV27 and TRBJ1-4, with TRBD1 identical over 10 bases. The CDR3 has 20 residues. Germline CDR1 is MNHEY and CDR2 is SMNVEV (reference sequence). V lost 4 bases and J lost 0; bases outside the gene matches: 14. The CDR3 is CASSSTRRDRGFSTNEKLFF. CDR3 nucleotide sequence: TGTGCCAGCAGTTCCACAAGAAGGGACAGGGGTTTCTCAACTAATGAAAAACTGTTTTTT. Supplemented by reference TRBV27 and TRBJ1-4, the full variable domain reads EAQVTQNPRYLITVTGKKLTVTCSQNMNHEYMSWYRQDPGLGLRQIYYSMNVEVTDKGDVPEGYKVSRKEKRNFPLILESPSPNQTSLYFCASSSTRRDRGFSTNEKLFFGSGTQLSVL.

V gene TRBV7-9 combines with J gene TRBJ2-3, with D perhaps matching TRBD1 (6 bases). The CDR3 covers 16 residues. V was shortened by 1 base and J by 1 base, with 12 bases between the two germline ends. Germline V gene data show CDR1 as SEHNR and CDR2 as FQNEAQ (reference sequence). CDR3 protein: CASSLGSGAGTDTQYF. The CDR3 DNA sequence: TGTGCCAGCAGCTTAGGATCAGGGGCGGGCACAGATACGCAGTATTTT.